Listed here are 10 T cell receptor beta chains from one sample, sequenced in a study of blood T cell repertoires in COVID-19. The method was immunoSEQ multiplex PCR; TCRdb's version includes in-frame clones alone and lacks a portion of them. This sample yields tens of thousands of clones, of which around nine tenths are seen a single time; approximately 15% belongs to the top ten. Material for sequencing was peripheral blood. These TCRs come from a man aged 70 or older with active or convalescent COVID-19.

The V call is TRBV6-6, the J call TRBJ1-2, with 10 bases matching TRBD1. This CDR3 region has 12 residues. Trimming removed 5 bases from V and 7 bases from J; junction bases left unmatched: 1. Germline V gene data show CDR1 as MNHNY and CDR2 as SVGAGI (reference sequence). The CDR3 DNA reads as TGTGCCAGCAGTGGGACAGGGGCTGGCTACACCTTC. Protein product: CASSGTGAGYTF.

This sequence joins TRBV18 and TRBJ2-7; 11 bases fit TRBD2. V lost 2 bases to trimming and J lost 1 base; unmatched junction nucleotides: 4. Germline loops: CDR1 KGHSH, CDR2 LQKENI. The CDR3 has 16 amino acids. The CDR3 region is CASSPFTSGSSYEQYF. Here the CDR3 DNA reads TGTGCCAGCTCACCATTTACTAGCGGGAGTTCCTACGAGCAGTACTTC.

This chain uses TRBV27 with TRBJ2-5, with 16 bases matching TRBD2. V lost 6 bases and J lost 5; bases outside the gene matches: 3. The CDR3 length is 15 residues. Germline V gives CDR1 MNHEY, CDR2 SMNVEV (reference sequence). The CDR3 is CASRGLAGGHETQYF. CDR3 bases: TGTGCCAGCAGGGGACTAGCGGGAGGGCACGAGACCCAGTACTTC.

The V call is TRBV18, the J call TRBJ1-3, with no clear D. The CDR3 consists of 15 residues. Trimming took off 2 bases at V and 5 bases at J, with 13 bases between the two ends. Germline loops: CDR1 KGHSH, CDR2 LQKENI. In DNA form, the CDR3 reads TGTGCCAGCTCACCAGATTTCACAGCCCGAAACACCATATATTTT. Translating it yields CASSPDFTARNTIYF.

The chain uses TRBV5-1 and TRBJ2-7, with D possibly matching TRBD1 (5 bases). Germline-derived CDR1 and CDR2 are SGHRS and YFSETQ. The length of the CDR3 is 14 residues. V was cut by 0 bases and J by 5 bases, with 12 bases left in between. CDR3 sequence: CASSLGFRVHEQYF. The CDR3 DNA reads as TGCGCCAGCAGCTTGGGTTTCAGGGTCCACGAGCAGTACTTC.

The DNA for the CDR3 is TGCGCCAGCAGCCCCTTAGGAGGGGTAGTCTATGACACCGGGGAGCTGTTTTTT. This encodes CASSPLGGVVYDTGELFF. The chain recombines TRBV5-1 with TRBJ2-2; possibly TRBD2 for D (6 bases). Trimming took off 4 bases at V and 3 bases at J, with 22 bases between the two ends. Germline lookup yields CDR1 SGHRS and CDR2 YFSETQ. The CDR3 covers 18 residues.

The rearrangement uses TRBV9 and TRBJ1-5, with a weak D call TRBD1 (5 bases). Germline CDR1 is SGDLS and CDR2 is YYNGEE. CDR3 length equals 16 residues. V was trimmed by 0 bases and J by 4 bases, leaving 14 bases between them. CDR3 bases: TGTGCCAGCAGCGTAGTCAAAGGGGTAAGTAATCAGCCCCAGCATTTT. Translated, it gives CASSVVKGVSNQPQHF.

The V and J genes are TRBV7-9 and TRBJ1-2; a weak D match, TRBD1 (6 bases). Germline lookup yields CDR1 SEHNR and CDR2 FQNEAQ (reference sequence). The V and J ends lost 1 base and 4 bases respectively, with 13 bases between them. CDR3 length: 15 amino acids. The CDR3 DNA reads TGTGCCAGCAGCTTAGGGCAAGGGGGTGGCTATGGCTACACCTTC. The encoded protein is CASSLGQGGGYGYTF.

This chain uses TRBV6-5 with TRBJ1-2; D is ambiguous. This CDR3 is built from 13 residues. The ends were cut back, 0 bases at V and 4 bases at J, with 6 bases in the middle. Germline V lookup: CDR1 MNHEY, CDR2 SVGAGI. CDR3 coding DNA: TGTGCCAGCAGTTACTCGAACGGCTATGGCTACACCTTC. It codes for CASSYSNGYGYTF.

This clone appeared a few times. This chain joins TRBV11-2 and TRBJ1-2; a weak D match, TRBD1 (5 bases). CDR3 size: 16 residues. The V gene lost 5 bases and the J gene lost 5 bases, with 21 bases spanning the gap. Germline loops: CDR1 SGHAT, CDR2 FQNNGV. In DNA, the CDR3 is TGTGCCAGCAGCCCGAGCGACAGCCATAGGGGATATGGCTACACCTTC. This sequence encodes CASSPSDSHRGYGYTF. The variable domain in full, with the rest retrieved from reference TRBV11-2 and TRBJ1-2, is EAGVAQSPRYKIIEKRQSVAFWCNPISGHATLYWYQQILGQGPKLLIQFQNNGVVDDSQLPKDRFSAERLKGVDSTLKIQPAKLEDSAVYLCASSPSDSHRGYGYTFGSGTRLTVV.